These T cell receptor beta chains were read from a single sample in a study of blood T cell repertoires in COVID-19. The method was immunoSEQ multiplex PCR; TCRdb's version includes in-frame clones alone and lacks a portion of them. The sample yields approximately 150,000 clones, 81% seen once. Sequencing was carried out using PBMCs or T cells enriched from blood (not recorded which). These receptors originate from a woman aged 40-49 years with acute COVID-19. Both conserved end residues are part of each CDR3. D genes are given only for firm matches. Expanded clones are given a class, and other clones once, few, many or no size at all.

NA	TRBV30	TRBJ1-1	NA	CAWKARYYTEAFF	TGTGCCTGGAAGGCGCGGTATTACACTGAAGCTTTCTTT
few	TRBV6-4	TRBJ2-1	TRBD2	CASSDEVAGYNEQFF	TGTGCCAGCAGTGACGAGGTAGCGGGCTACAATGAGCAGTTCTTC
NA	TRBV25-1	TRBJ1-1	NA	CASKVAPNTEAFF	TGTGCCAGCAAAGTAGCGCCGAACACTGAAGCTTTCTTT
NA	TRBV5-1	TRBJ2-7	NA	CASSLAVTGSYEQYF	TGCGCCAGCAGCTTGGCAGTGACAGGATCCTACGAGCAGTACTTC
NA	TRBV11-3	TRBJ2-3	TRBD2	CASSSPGLAADTQYF	TGTGCCAGCAGCTCACCAGGACTAGCGGCAGATACGCAGTATTTT
NA	TRBV6-6	TRBJ1-2	TRBD1	CASSTGGEVGYTF	TGTGCCAGCAGTACAGGGGGCGAGGTTGGCTACACCTTC
NA	TRBV24-1	TRBJ2-1	NA	CATSDPGQSSYNEQFF	TGTGCCACCAGTGACCCTGGACAGAGCTCCTACAATGAGCAGTTCTTC
NA	TRBV6-5	TRBJ1-2	NA	CASSRSRDVYGYTF	TGTGCCAGCAGCCGATCCAGGGATGTCTATGGCTACACCTTC
NA	TRBV24-1	TRBJ2-5	TRBD2	CATSDLEREIGETQYF	TGTGCCACCAGTGATCTCGAGCGGGAGATTGGAGAGACCCAGTACTTC
NA	TRBV10-3	TRBJ2-2	TRBD1	CAVSRDRDTGELFF	TGTGCCGTTTCCCGGGACAGGGACACCGGGGAGCTGTTTTTT
NA	TRBV19	TRBJ2-7	TRBD1	CASRAGTGHNEQYF	TGTGCCAGTAGAGCCGGGACAGGGCACAACGAGCAGTACTTC
once	TRBV11-3	TRBJ2-2	NA	CASSFYFTGELFF	TGTGCCAGCAGCTTTTATTTCACCGGGGAGCTGTTTTTT
NA	TRBV29-1	TRBJ1-2	NA	CSAAGSHYGYTF	TGCAGCGCCGCCGGGTCTCACTATGGCTACACCTTC
NA	TRBV2	TRBJ1-5	NA	CASREIQGLGNQPQHF	TGTGCCAGCAGGGAAATACAGGGCTTGGGGAATCAGCCCCAGCATTTT
NA	TRBV19	TRBJ1-1	NA	CASSPRTEGNAEAFF	TGTGCCAGTAGTCCACGGACGGAGGGGAACGCTGAAGCTTTCTTT
NA	TRBV2	TRBJ1-4	TRBD1	CASSFRGRLGKLFF	TGTGCCAGCAGTTTCAGGGGGCGGCTAGGAAAACTGTTTTTT
NA	TRBV7-9	TRBJ2-5	NA	CASSLWGEETQYF	TGTGCCAGCAGCTTATGGGGGGAAGAGACCCAGTACTTC
NA	TRBV5-1	TRBJ2-7	NA	CASSSGSSYEQYF	TGCGCCAGCAGCTCGGGGAGCTCCTACGAGCAGTACTTC
NA	TRBV7-6	TRBJ2-1	TRBD1	CASSFPGQGNEQFF	TGTGCCAGCAGCTTTCCGGGACAGGGAAATGAGCAGTTCTTC
few	TRBV7-2	TRBJ1-1	NA	CASSRQENTEAFF	TGTGCCAGCAGCCGACAGGAGAACACTGAAGCTTTCTTT
NA	TRBV24-1	TRBJ2-3	NA	CATGQVEPDTQYF	TGTGCCACCGGGCAGGTTGAGCCAGATACGCAGTATTTT
NA	TRBV5-5	TRBJ1-3	NA	CASSLLGGSSGNTIYF	TGTGCCAGCAGCCTGCTGGGGGGGAGCTCTGGAAACACCATATATTTT
NA	TRBV5-4	TRBJ2-3	TRBD2	CASSLIAGADTQYF	TGTGCCAGCAGCTTAATAGCGGGAGCAGATACGCAGTATTTT
NA	TRBV27	TRBJ2-7	TRBD1	CASRRPGTGGFYEQYF	TGTGCCAGCAGACGTCCCGGGACAGGAGGATTCTACGAGCAGTACTTC